This T cell receptor (beta chain) comes out of a study of T cells in Graves' hyperthyroidism and ophthalmopathy. In the study overall: Before treatment of any kind, peripheral blood was taken at initial diagnosis.

RNA transcripts were the template for amplifying TCR beta CDR3 regions. A first-round RT-PCR of the TCR CDR3 used the HTBI primer set. TCRdb fed the multiplex PCR reads into MiXCR, producing one record per CDR3 protein. The sample has more than 500,000 distinct CDR3 sequences; about 16% are singletons. This clonotype has more than one count but fewer than ten. The antigen is unknown. Study-level findings and limits: Ophthalmopathy and stable hyperthyroidism were told apart by a 13 V-J model.

For the diagnoses, clinical symptoms, serum thyroxine and TRAb, thyroid ultrasound and orbital computed tomography were used. Using over 8.5 ml of fresh peripheral blood, PBMCs were prepared. This CDR3 is 14 amino acids long. The V gene end was trimmed by 2 bases and the J gene end by 9 bases; junction bases not matched to a gene: 5. CDR1 WNHNN and CDR2 SYGVQD come from the germline V gene (reference sequence). Sequencing used blood. The chain has TRBV10-1 and TRBJ2-1; 9 bases map to TRBD2. This clonotype originated in a woman under 40 with Graves' ophthalmopathy. In DNA, the CDR3 is TGCGCCAGCAGTGAGGGGACTAGCTTGCCTGAGCAGTTCTTC. It encodes CASSEGTSLPEQFF.